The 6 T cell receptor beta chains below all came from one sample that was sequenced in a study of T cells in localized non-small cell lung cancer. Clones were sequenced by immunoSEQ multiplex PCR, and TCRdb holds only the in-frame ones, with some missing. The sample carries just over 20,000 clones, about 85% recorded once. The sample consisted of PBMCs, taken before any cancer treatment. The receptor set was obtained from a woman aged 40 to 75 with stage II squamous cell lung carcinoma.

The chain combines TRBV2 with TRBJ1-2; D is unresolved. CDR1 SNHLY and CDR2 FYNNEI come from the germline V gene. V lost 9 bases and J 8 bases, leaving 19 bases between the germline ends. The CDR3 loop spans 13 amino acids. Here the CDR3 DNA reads TGTGCCAGTAGGGAAGGGCCGACGAAGGGCTACACCTTC. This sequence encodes CASREGPTKGYTF.

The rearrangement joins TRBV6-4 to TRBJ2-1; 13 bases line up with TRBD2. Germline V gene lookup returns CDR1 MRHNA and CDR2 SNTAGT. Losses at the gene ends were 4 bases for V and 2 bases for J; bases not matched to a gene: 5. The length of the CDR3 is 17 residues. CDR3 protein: CASSVGLAGVTYNEQFF. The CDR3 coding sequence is TGTGCCAGCAGTGTAGGACTAGCGGGAGTAACCTACAATGAGCAGTTCTTC.

CDR3 region: CASSRFPDTQYF. CDR3 DNA sequence: TGTGCCAGCAGCCGTTTCCCGGATACGCAGTATTTT. The chain combines TRBV7-2 with TRBJ2-3; D is uncertain. Germline assignment: CDR1 SGHTA and CDR2 FQGNSA. CDR3 size: 12 residues. Trimming left V 5 bases short and J 6 bases short, with 9 bases between.

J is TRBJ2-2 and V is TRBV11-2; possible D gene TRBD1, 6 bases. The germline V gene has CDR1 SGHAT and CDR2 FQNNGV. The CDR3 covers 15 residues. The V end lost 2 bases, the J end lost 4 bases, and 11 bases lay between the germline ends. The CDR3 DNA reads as TGTGCCAGCAGCTTACAGGGGAGCAGCACCGGGGAGCTGTTTTTT. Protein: CASSLQGSSTGELFF. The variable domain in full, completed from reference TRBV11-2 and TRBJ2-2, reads EAGVAQSPRYKIIEKRQSVAFWCNPISGHATLYWYQQILGQGPKLLIQFQNNGVVDDSQLPKDRFSAERLKGVDSTLKIQPAKLEDSAVYLCASSLQGSSTGELFFGEGSRLTVL.

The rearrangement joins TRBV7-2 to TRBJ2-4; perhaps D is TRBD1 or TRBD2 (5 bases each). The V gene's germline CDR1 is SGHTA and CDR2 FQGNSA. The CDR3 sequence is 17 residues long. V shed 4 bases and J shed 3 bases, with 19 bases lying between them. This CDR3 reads CASSSPLGDGNKNIQYF. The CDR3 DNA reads TGTGCCAGCAGCTCCCCCCTAGGGGACGGGAACAAAAACATTCAGTACTTC.

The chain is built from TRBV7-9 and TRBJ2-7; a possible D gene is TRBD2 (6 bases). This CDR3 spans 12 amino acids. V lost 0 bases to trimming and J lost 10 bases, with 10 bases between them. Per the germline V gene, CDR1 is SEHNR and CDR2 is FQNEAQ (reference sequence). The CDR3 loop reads CASSLARGSQYF. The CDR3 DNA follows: TGTGCCAGCAGCTTAGCGCGGGGCAGCCAGTACTTC. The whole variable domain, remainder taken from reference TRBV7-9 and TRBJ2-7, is DTGVSQNPRHKITKRGQNVTFRCDPISEHNRLYWYRQTLGQGPEFLTYFQNEAQLEKSRLLSDRFSAERPKGSFSTLEIQRTEQGDSAMYLCASSLARGSQYFGPGTRLTVT.